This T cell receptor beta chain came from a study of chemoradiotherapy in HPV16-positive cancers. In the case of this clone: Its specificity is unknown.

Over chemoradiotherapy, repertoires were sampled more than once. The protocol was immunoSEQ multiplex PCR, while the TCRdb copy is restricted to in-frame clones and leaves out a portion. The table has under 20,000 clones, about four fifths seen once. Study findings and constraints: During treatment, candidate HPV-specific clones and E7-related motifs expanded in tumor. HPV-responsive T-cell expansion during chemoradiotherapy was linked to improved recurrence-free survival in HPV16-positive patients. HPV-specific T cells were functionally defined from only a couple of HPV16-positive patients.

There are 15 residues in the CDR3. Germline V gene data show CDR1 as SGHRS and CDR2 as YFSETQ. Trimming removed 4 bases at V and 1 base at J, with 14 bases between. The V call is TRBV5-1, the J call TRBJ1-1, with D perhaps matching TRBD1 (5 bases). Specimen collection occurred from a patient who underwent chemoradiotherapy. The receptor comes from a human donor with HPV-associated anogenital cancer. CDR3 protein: CASSIQGLTNTEAFF. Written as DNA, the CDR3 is TGCGCCAGCAGCATCCAGGGTCTCACGAACACTGAAGCTTTCTTT.